This T cell receptor (beta chain) comes out of a study of T cells in localized non-small cell lung cancer. Findings and limits, study-wide: Among the tissues sampled, uninvolved adjacent lung had the highest T cell clonality, above tumor.

Method: immunoSEQ multiplex PCR; TCRdb's copy keeps in-frame clones and lacks some. The sample yields 72,000 or so clones, approximately 84% seen once. A note on this clone: The antigen remains unidentified.

This CDR3 contains 13 residues. The germline CDR1 and CDR2 sequences are KGHSY and FQNENV. V lost 2 bases, J lost 6 bases, and 3 bases stayed unmatched. This receptor was taken from a female donor over 55 with stage I lung adenocarcinoma. The specimen was peripheral blood, collected before any cancer treatment. The chain uses TRBV16 and TRBJ2-7; 8 bases are shared with TRBD1. CDR3 coding DNA: TGTGCCAGCAGCCAACAGGGGGCCGGCGAGCAGTACTTC. Its translation: CASSQQGAGEQYF.